This T cell receptor beta chain came from a study of shared clonotypes between healthy human individuals (dated by TCRdb to the early 2020s). General notes on the study: Three men and two women, aged 18 to 49 years, made up the cohort. For each donor, three plates each were used for CD4 naive and CD4 memory, two plates were used for CD8 naive, and one plate was used for CD8 memory. To estimate repertoire size and how much clonotypes are shared between individuals, the study performed deep sequencing of blood TCR repertoires from a few healthy adults. Different laboratories and diverse techniques were used to prepare libraries and sequence TCR repertoires, to increase sequencing depth and limit assay-specific biases. Each donor's leukapheresis produced roughly between roughly 0.9 and 8.9 billion PBMCs.

The donors were healthy, HIV-negative adults with no recently reported acute infections or vaccinations. Every donor was a Caucasian adult residing in Nashville, Tennessee, USA. Magnetic negative selection was used to enrich CD4+ T cells, after which naive cells were positively selected on CD45RA and the negative fraction became the memory subset. After blood collection by leukapheresis, PBMCs were isolated using Ficoll-Histopaque density gradient centrifugation and then cryopreserved in the vapor phase of liquid nitrogen. Analytical flow cytometry was used to check the purity and quantity of every magnetically sorted T cell population. Each sorted fraction had its genomic DNA isolated and then quantified by UV absorbance on a Nanodrop 2000c. TCR CDR3 regions were amplified from genomic DNA by multiplex PCR using the deep immunoSEQ assay. For each cell subset, the extracted genomic DNA was distributed evenly across all wells of several immunoSEQ 96-well plates, and each plate served as one replicate. For sorted subsets, 150 to 250 ng genomic DNA, equal to about 30,000 T cell genomes, was loaded into each replicate PCR. Purified libraries were measured with a Qubit 3.0 fluorometer, size-checked on a Bioanalyzer 2100, and measured again with the KAPA Library Quantification kit. Each immunoSEQ 96-well plate was sequenced on its own single-read 150-cycle Illumina NextSeq 550 flow cell. The original pipeline was this. The immunoSEQ output contained only junctional sequences without quality scores, so filtering could not match that applied to full-length reads. To assign V/J genes and CDR3, sequences were annotated against IMGT germline references using PyIR, a Python wrapper for IgBLAST v1.9. Any read was removed if the V/J assignment was weak (E-value above 1e-6), the CDR3 was missing, or the read contained stop codons, out-of-frame junctions, or ambiguous translated residues. V3J clonotypes were defined as sequences sharing the same inferred V gene, J gene, and CDR3 amino acid sequence. Percentage overlap between repertoires was computed as shared unique clonotypes divided by the size of the smaller repertoire. RTK rarefaction, the Chao1 estimator, and Recon v2.1 estimates of unobserved clonotypes were used to assess repertoire richness. For all TCRbeta clonotypes obtained by the gDNA method from four donors, generation probabilities were computed with OLGA. The source is immuneACCESS, and TCRdb retained only in-frame sequences with V and J called. Part of the clones is not carried over; for the studies checked, unresolved V genes explain less than half of this, and the remainder is unexplained. V, J and clone size were drawn from that table, and D and trimming were deduced from the DNA. The sample table shows about 180,000 clones, and over 80% are seen once. The top ten clonotypes cover around 0.072% of the sample.

Notes on this clone: Its antigen is currently not known. No much larger clonotype is one base removed from it; base qualities were not supplied.

Reading the germline V gene (reference sequence) gives CDR1 LNHDA and CDR2 SQIVND. The CDR3 contains 16 residues, cysteine and phenylalanine counted. CDR3 DNA only is kept here, 48 bases in frame from base 1. The germline V and J ends show losses of 0 bases and 8 bases respectively, and no gene match explains 10 bases of the junction. Findings and caveats that apply to the study as a whole: Naive subsets generally had larger estimated clonotype richness than memory subsets did. Clonotypes shared by all four sorted-subset donors showed higher generation probabilities than non-shared clonotypes. Pairwise subsampling led to the expectation that sequencing depth would affect the degree of clonotype sharing among donors. The genetic and exposure-history diversity represented was limited by the small number of donors. Incomplete sequencing was indicated by rarefaction of sorted-subset datasets, despite the large sequencing depth. Sampling was limited to blood, and TCR repertoires in tissue likely differ from TCR repertoires in blood. Across a few donors, roughly 5.1% of naive CD4, 3% to 3.5% of naive CD8, 2% to 2.5% of memory CD4, and 0.3% to 0.45% of memory CD8 clonotypes were shared.

The TCR comes from a woman aged 25 to 39 in good health. Material: naive CD4+ T cells sorted from blood. In the paper's terms, the cell subset or site label means: CD45RA+ positively selected. The V gene is TRBV19 and the J gene is TRBJ2-1, with 7 middle bases fitting TRBD1. The DNA sequence follows: TGTGCCAGTAGTATAGATCCGTCAGGGGGAAGGGATGAGCAGTTCTTC. Its product reads: CASSIDPSGGRDEQFF.